This T cell receptor beta chain was obtained from a study of T-cell memory formation after mild COVID-19. At the level of the study: Clusters were largely donor specific.

J was trimmed by 7 bases and V by 4 bases; bases with no gene match: 4. Germline values: CDR1 SGHTA, CDR2 FQGTGA. The CDR3 length is 13 residues. TCRdb reanalysed the 5' RACE reads using MiXCR and keeps one entry per CDR3 protein. The sample lists around 250,000 distinct CDR3 sequences, approximately 9% occurring once. About this clonotype: The target antigen is unknown.

Findings of the study overall: Clones shrinking from day 15 to 85 showed even CD4/CD8 mixes; later expanders tilted CD4+. Some clones that responded were present in memory (sampled pre-infection), which suggests cross-reactive memory joined. Contracting CD4+ clones lay largely in CM and EM, with CD8+ ones residing in EMRA.

The sequencing input was PBMCs or a T cell subset sorted from them (not recorded which). The chain joins TRBV7-3 to TRBJ2-1; 7 positions match TRBD2. The sequence was obtained from a man aged 18 to 29 who had mild COVID-19 (a few samples of this study predate the infection). Cell type and time point are not known. CDR3 sequence reads: CASSWEGGNEQFF. CDR3 nucleotide sequence: TGTGCCAGCAGCTGGGAGGGCGGGAATGAGCAGTTCTTC. The whole variable domain, filled in from reference TRBV7-3 and TRBJ2-1, reads GAGVSQTPSNKVTEKGKYVELRCDPISGHTALYWYRQSLGQGPEFLIYFQGTGAADDSGLPNDRFFAVRPEGSVSTLKIQRTERGDSAVYLCASSWEGGNEQFFGPGTRLTVL.